These 5 T cell receptor beta chains share one sample of origin, sequenced in a study of beta chain features in type 1 diabetes. General study findings and limits: Among patients with Type 1 diabetes, TCRB CDR3s were moderately but significantly shorter in every one of the four CD4+ subsets.

The whole isolated RNA underwent reverse transcription, so sequencing captured expressed TCRB transcripts. The assay was immunoSEQ multiplex PCR, and TCRdb's table has in-frame clones only and misses some. This table holds around 710,000 clones, approximately 13% found once. Antigen specificity for these receptors is unknown. Sequenced sample: naive CD4+ T cells from blood. All receptors derive from a man in his thirties or forties with type 1 diabetes.

V is TRBV13 and J is TRBJ1-1; the D gene is possibly TRBD1 (5 bases). Looked up from germline, CDR1 is PRHDT and CDR2 is FYEKMQ (reference sequence). V lost 1 base and J 10 bases, leaving 7 bases between the germline ends. The CDR3 loop spans 11 amino acids. The CDR3 DNA reads as TGTGCCAGCAGCTTAGAGGGGAGAGCTTTCTTT. Protein: CASSLEGRAFF.

This clone appeared a few times. The chain has TRBV30 and TRBJ1-2; tentative D call: TRBD1 (5 bases). Germline CDR1 is GTSNPN and CDR2 is SVGIG (reference sequence). The CDR3 is made up of 14 amino acids. Trimming left V 0 bases short and J 6 bases short, with 14 bases between. The CDR3 DNA follows: TGTGCCTGGAGTGTACAAATAGGAGGGGATGGCTACACCTTC. Residues: CAWSVQIGGDGYTF.

This clone was seen more than once but under ten times. The genes are TRBV6-5 and TRBJ2-1; no definite D call. The germline V gene encodes CDR1 MNHEY and CDR2 SVGAGI. V lost 5 bases and J 0 bases, leaving 5 bases between the germline ends. This CDR3 spans 13 amino acids. This CDR3 reads CASSGSSYNEQFF. The CDR3 nucleotides read TGTGCCAGCAGTGGCAGCTCCTACAATGAGCAGTTCTTC.

The V call is TRBV5-1, the J call TRBJ1-2, with TRBD1 identical over 7 bases. V was pared by 4 bases and J by 0 bases, with 6 bases of the junction left unmatched. CDR1 SGHRS and CDR2 YFSETQ come from the germline V gene. This CDR3 has 15 residues. The chain's CDR3 is CASSTTGEPNYGYTF. For the CDR3, the DNA is TGCGCCAGCAGCACCACAGGGGAACCTAACTATGGCTACACCTTC.

This chain links TRBV21-1 with TRBJ2-1; no check of the table's D call, TRBD1, against the DNA was made. TRBV21-1 is flagged as a pseudogene. This CDR3 region has 13 residues. The CDR3 loop reads CASTDRGWGEQFF. In nucleotides, the CDR3 is TGTGCCAGCACCGACAGGGGGTGGGGTGAGCAGTTCTTC.